A selection of T cell receptor beta chains follows, all from one sample in a study of T cells after yellow fever vaccination. TCRdb processed the 5' RACE reads anew with MiXCR; each CDR3 protein has one entry. This table has hundreds of thousands of distinct CDR3 sequences, around 20% appearing once. Sequenced material: PBMCs, taken before the yellow fever booster vaccination. The receptor source for this set is a man aged 18 to 30 who received the YFV17D yellow fever vaccine. The CDR3 runs from the conserved cysteine through the conserved F or W. The D gene is left open where the match is weak. For some rows the clone size is stated as once, few or many, or as a class when expanded; others skip it.

size	D	J	V	DNA	CDR3
-	-	TRBJ1-4	TRBV5-1	TGCGCCAGCAGCTTACGGACGGACAATGAAAAACTGTTTTTT	CASSLRTDNEKLFF
few	TRBD1	TRBJ2-7	TRBV4-1	TGCGCCAGCAGCCAAGCCATTCAGGGGGCGAACGAGCAGTACTTC	CASSQAIQGANEQYF
-	-	TRBJ2-5	TRBV7-9	TGTGCCAGCAGCCGTCTCGGGGGAGGGGGATTCGAGACCCAGTACTTC	CASSRLGGGGFETQYF
-	-	TRBJ1-2	TRBV4-1	TGCGCCAGCAGCCCGACACCAGGGGCAGCGGCTAACTATGGCTACACCTTC	CASSPTPGAAANYGYTF
few	-	TRBJ2-5	TRBV7-3	TGTGCCAGCAGCTTTTCCGGGGCAGGGGAAGAGACCCAGTACTTC	CASSFSGAGEETQYF
few	-	TRBJ2-1	TRBV4-2	TGTGCCAGCAGCCTAAGAGCGGATTCCTACAATGAGCAGTTCTTC	CASSLRADSYNEQFF
-	-	TRBJ2-3	TRBV6-5	TGTGCCAGCAGTTACTCGCCCACAGGCCTAGATACGCAGTATTTT	CASSYSPTGLDTQYF
-	TRBD1	TRBJ1-4	TRBV5-1	TGCGCCAGCAGGGCTACAGGGGCTGAAAAACTGTTTTTT	CASRATGAEKLFF
-	-	TRBJ2-4	TRBV6-2/TRBV6-3	TGTGCCAGCAGTTACAAAGGCTTTTCCGTGGACATTCAGTACTTC	CASSYKGFSVDIQYF
-	-	TRBJ2-1	TRBV7-9	TGTGCCAGCAGCCTAGAGGCAGGTGAGCAGTTCTTC	CASSLEAGEQFF
many	TRBD2	TRBJ2-3	TRBV10-1	TGCGCCAGCAGTGAGTCTCGGGGGGGGCCGGGAGATACGCAGTATTTT	CASSESRGGPGDTQYF
few	-	TRBJ2-5	TRBV4-2	TGTGCCAGCAGCCAAGTACGAGGGGGGTTTGAGACCCAGTACTTC	CASSQVRGGFETQYF
many	-	TRBJ2-1	TRBV20-1	TGCAGTGGCACAGCAAGAAATAGGTTCTACAATGAGCAGTTCTTC	CSGTARNRFYNEQFF
-	-	TRBJ1-5	TRBV6-4	TGTGCCAGCAGTGACCTCGGGGGCCCCCAGCATTTT	CASSDLGGPQHF
-	-	TRBJ2-7	TRBV5-1	TGCGCCAGCAGCTTGAGGGGGAACTCCTACGAGCAGTACTTC	CASSLRGNSYEQYF
few	-	TRBJ1-1	TRBV5-6	TGTGCCAGCAGCTTTGGGGGCTCTGGAGCTTTCTTT	CASSFGGSGAFF
few	TRBD1	TRBJ1-1	TRBV9	TGTGCCAGCAGCTCCCCGGACAGGCTAGACACTGAAGCTTTCTTT	CASSSPDRLDTEAFF
few	-	TRBJ1-1	TRBV4-1	TGCGCCAGCAGCCAAGTGGGGAGGCCTGAAGCTTTCTTT	CASSQVGRPEAFF